Following are 10 T cell receptor beta chains from one sample sequenced in a study of T cell repertoires in ileal Crohn's disease (dated by TCRdb to 2018 to 2020). Library construction relied on the immunoSEQ multiplex PCR assay. The clones in this table, taken by TCRdb from immuneACCESS, are in-frame only. Not every clone is retained; where verified, under half of the shortfall comes from an unresolved V gene, and the cause of the rest is unknown. Recorded for this sample are roughly 15,000 clones; 75% to 90% of them occurred a single time. Of the sample, 4.2% falls within the top ten clones. Sequencing was carried out using ileal tissue. The receptors come from an adult with Crohn's disease.

The CDR3 here is CAWGTGTDNEKLFF. The CDR3 DNA reads as TGTGCCTGGGGCACTGGGACAGATAATGAAAAACTGTTTTTT. The genes are TRBV30 and TRBJ1-4; 7 bases map to TRBD1. The germline V gene has CDR1 GTSNPN and CDR2 SVGIG (reference sequence). The CDR3 loop spans 14 amino acids. J gave up 4 bases and V 5 bases, and 7 bases lay outside the gene matches.

This clone was detected only a few times. The chain is built from TRBV29-1 and TRBJ1-2; 11 nucleotides agree with TRBD1. The CDR3 length is 16 residues. Germline loops: CDR1 SQVTM, CDR2 ANQGSEA. The trim removed 4 bases at V and 6 bases at J, leaving 13 bases unmatched. The CDR3 is CSVVLGQGAHSDGYTF. The CDR3 DNA reads as TGCAGCGTTGTTTTAGGACAGGGGGCGCATTCTGATGGCTACACCTTC.

This sequence joins TRBV6-5 and TRBJ2-7; a weak D match, TRBD1 (6 bases). The CDR3 has 14 amino acids. CDR1 and CDR2 (germline): MNHEY, SVGAGI. V was trimmed by 4 bases and J by 4 bases, leaving 14 bases between them. Here the CDR3 reads CASSSPGQAYEQYF. The CDR3 DNA sequence: TGTGCCAGCAGTTCACCGGGACAAGCTTACGAGCAGTACTTC.

V usage is TRBV12-5 and J usage is TRBJ2-3, with TRBD1 matching 7 bases. Trimming at V came to 3 bases and at J to 0 bases, leaving 3 bases not matched to a gene. CDR1 is LGHNT and CDR2 is FRNRAP in the germline V gene. The CDR3 is made up of 15 amino acids. CDR3 amino acids: CASGFRQGSTDTQYF. Here the CDR3 DNA reads TGTGCTAGTGGTTTCCGACAGGGTAGCACAGATACGCAGTATTTT.

For the CDR3, the DNA is TGTGCCAGCAGCGCCAGACAGGGCTCCGGGCACAATGAGCAGTTCTTC. This sequence encodes CASSARQGSGHNEQFF. The chain recombines TRBV9 with TRBJ2-1; 7 positions match TRBD1. There are 16 residues in the CDR3. Germline CDR1 reads SGDLS; CDR2 reads YYNGEE. Germline trimming cut 3 bases from V and 5 bases from J; bases unmatched to any gene: 11.

J is TRBJ1-5 and V is TRBV5-1, with D hard to call. The CDR3 length is 16 residues. Trimming removed 1 base at V and 2 bases at J, with 13 bases between. Germline V gives CDR1 SGHRS, CDR2 YFSETQ. The CDR3 nucleotides read TGCGCCAGCAGCTTGTTAACAGCCCATGGCAATCAGCCCCAGCATTTT. This gives the protein CASSLLTAHGNQPQHF.

The V gene is TRBV13, the J gene TRBJ2-2, with 12 bases identical to TRBD2. CDR1 and CDR2 from the germline V gene are PRHDT and FYEKMQ (reference sequence). The CDR3 is made up of 16 amino acids. Unmatched junction bases numbered 0, after V lost 0 bases and J lost 4 bases. CDR3 in amino acids: CASSLGTSGGTGELFF. In nucleotides, the CDR3 is TGTGCCAGCAGCTTAGGGACTAGCGGGGGCACCGGGGAGCTGTTTTTT. Based on the CDR3 plus reference TRBV13 and TRBJ2-2, the full variable domain is AAGVIQSPRHLIKEKRETATLKCYPIPRHDTVYWYQQGPGQDPQFLISFYEKMQSDKGSIPDRFSAQQFSDYHSELNMSSLELGDSALYFCASSLGTSGGTGELFFGEGSRLTVL.

The CDR3 reads CASSPARGHEQYV. CDR3 nucleotides: TGTGCCAGCAGCCCCGCAAGGGGACACGAGCAGTACGTC. V and J are TRBV11-2 and TRBJ2-7, with D perhaps TRBD1 or TRBD2 (5 bases each). Germline CDR1 reads SGHAT; CDR2 reads FQNNGV. The CDR3 has 13 residues. Trimming pared 5 bases from V and 5 bases from J, leaving 13 bases between.

This clone was seen a few times. The V and J genes are TRBV6-1 and TRBJ2-2; perhaps TRBD2 as D (6 bases). In germline, CDR1 is MNHNS, CDR2 SASEGT. V was shortened by 6 bases and J by 3 bases, with 11 bases between the two germline ends. The CDR3 is made up of 14 amino acids. CDR3 sequence: CASSGTGDTGELFF. The CDR3 nucleotides read TGTGCCAGCAGCGGGACGGGGGACACCGGGGAGCTGTTTTTT.

The rearrangement joins TRBV2 to TRBJ2-7; 9 positions match TRBD2. The V and J ends lost 11 bases and 6 bases, in that order; junction bases with no gene match: 14. This CDR3 contains 14 residues. Per the germline V gene, CDR1 is SNHLY and CDR2 is FYNNEI. The CDR3 is CAGAGDGTSSEQYF. CDR3 nucleotides: TGTGCCGGCGCGGGTGACGGGACTAGCAGCGAGCAGTACTTC.